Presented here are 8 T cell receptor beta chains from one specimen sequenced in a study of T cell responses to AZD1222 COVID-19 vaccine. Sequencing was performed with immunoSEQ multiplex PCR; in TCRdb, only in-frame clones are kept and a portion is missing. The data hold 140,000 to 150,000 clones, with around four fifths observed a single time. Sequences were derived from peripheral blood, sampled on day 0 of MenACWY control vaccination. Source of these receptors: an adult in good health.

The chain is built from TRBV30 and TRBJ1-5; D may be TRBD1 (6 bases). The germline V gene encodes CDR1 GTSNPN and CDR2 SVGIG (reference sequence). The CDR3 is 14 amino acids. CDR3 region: CAADRGLSNQPQHF. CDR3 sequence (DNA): TGTGCAGCCGACCGGGGGCTTAGCAATCAGCCCCAGCATTTT. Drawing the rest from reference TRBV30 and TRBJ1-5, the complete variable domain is SQTIHQWPATLVQPVGSPLSLECTVEGTSNPNLYWYRQAAGRGLQLLFYSVGIGQISSEVPQNLSASRPQDRQFILSSKKLLLSDSGFYLCAADRGLSNQPQHFGDGTRLSIL.

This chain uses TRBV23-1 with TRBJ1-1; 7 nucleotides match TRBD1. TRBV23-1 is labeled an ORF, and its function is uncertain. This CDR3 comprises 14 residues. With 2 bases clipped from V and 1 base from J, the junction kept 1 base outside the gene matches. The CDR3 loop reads CASSQRDRNTEAFF. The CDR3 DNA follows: TGCGCCAGCAGTCAAAGGGACAGGAACACTGAAGCTTTCTTT.

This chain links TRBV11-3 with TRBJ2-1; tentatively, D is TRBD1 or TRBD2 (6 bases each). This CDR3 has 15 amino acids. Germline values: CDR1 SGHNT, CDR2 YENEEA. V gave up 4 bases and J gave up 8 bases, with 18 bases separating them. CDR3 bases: TGTGCCAGCAGCTATAGGAGAGGGGGGATCTATGAGCAGTTCTTC. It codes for CASSYRRGGIYEQFF.

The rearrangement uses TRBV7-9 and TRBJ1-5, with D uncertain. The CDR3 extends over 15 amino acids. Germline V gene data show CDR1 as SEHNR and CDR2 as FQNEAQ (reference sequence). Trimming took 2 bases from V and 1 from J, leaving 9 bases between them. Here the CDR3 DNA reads TGTGCCAGCAGCTTAAGTGGGAGGAGCAATCAGCCCCAGCATTTT. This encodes CASSLSGRSNQPQHF.

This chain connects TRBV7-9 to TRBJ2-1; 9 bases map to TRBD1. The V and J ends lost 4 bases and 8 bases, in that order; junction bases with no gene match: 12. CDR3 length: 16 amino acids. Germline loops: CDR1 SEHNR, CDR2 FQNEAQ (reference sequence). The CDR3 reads CASSSVTGTGRDEQFF. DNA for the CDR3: TGTGCCAGCAGCTCTGTAACCGGGACAGGGAGGGATGAGCAGTTCTTC.

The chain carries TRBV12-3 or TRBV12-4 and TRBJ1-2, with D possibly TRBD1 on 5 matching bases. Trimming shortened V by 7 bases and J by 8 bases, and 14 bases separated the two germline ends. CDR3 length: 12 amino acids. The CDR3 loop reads CASKGTAGGYTF. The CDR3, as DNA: TGTGCCAGCAAGGGGACTGCGGGGGGCTACACCTTC.

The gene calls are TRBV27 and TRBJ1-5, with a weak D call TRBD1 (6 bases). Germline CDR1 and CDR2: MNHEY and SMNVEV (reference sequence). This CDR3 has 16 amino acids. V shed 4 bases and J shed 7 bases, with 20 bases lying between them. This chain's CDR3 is CASSSLAHRVWQPQHF. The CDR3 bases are TGTGCCAGCAGTTCCCTGGCCCACAGGGTTTGGCAGCCCCAGCATTTT.

The CDR3 nucleotides read TGTGCCAGCAGTGTTAGCCAGTACAATGAGCAGTTCTTC. Translating gives CASSVSQYNEQFF. The chain employs TRBV2 and TRBJ2-1, with D hard to call. Looked up from germline, CDR1 is SNHLY and CDR2 is FYNNEI. The CDR3 consists of 13 residues. Trimming shortened V by 4 bases and J by 4 bases, and 8 bases separated the two germline ends.